This entry features one TCR beta chain sequence. This sample was included in a study of blood T cell repertoires in COVID-19. As for the study in general: Whether acute or convalescent, the COVID-19 samples came from the United States, Italy and Spain. Nucleic acid was either cDNA or gDNA, and it came from T cells, B-cell-depleted T cells, or PBMCs.

Germline V gives CDR1 MDHEN, CDR2 SYDVKM. CDR3 length equals 16 residues. Unmatched junction bases numbered 10, after V lost 8 bases and J lost 0 bases. Study processing details: The authors estimated nucleated cell counts from reference gene primer amplification. Using immunoSEQ multiplex PCR, the repertoire was profiled, and TCRdb retains in-frame clones only, with some absent. The V and J calls and clone size were taken over from that table, and D and trimming were inferred from the DNA. The sample carries 110,000 to 150,000 clones, about 84% recorded once. The V and J genes are TRBV28 and TRBJ1-5, with 7 nucleotides matching TRBD1. The sequencing input was peripheral blood. The clonotype originates from a human donor in a cohort sampled during active COVID-19. Written as DNA, the CDR3 is TGTGCCAGCGGGACCCCCGGGACAGATAGCAATCAGCCCCAGCATTTT. Translation: CASGTPGTDSNQPQHF.